Presented here are 4 T cell receptor beta chains from one specimen sequenced in a study of blood T cell repertoires in COVID-19. The data were produced by immunoSEQ multiplex PCR, yet TCRdb's version contains in-frame clones alone and is incomplete. The data hold 300,000 to 350,000 clones, with roughly 90% observed a single time. Sequencing was carried out using PBMCs or T cells enriched from blood (not recorded which). The source is a woman between 18 and 29 years old who had recovered from COVID-19.

V is TRBV7-2 and J is TRBJ2-3; 7 bases fit TRBD1. The CDR3 is 15 residues long. Trimming cost V 1 base and J 2 bases; bases outside gene matches: 3. Germline CDR1 and CDR2: SGHTA and FQGNSA. CDR3 protein: CASSLGTGYTDTQYF. CDR3 nucleotide sequence: TGTGCCAGCAGCTTAGGGACAGGTTACACAGATACGCAGTATTTT.

This chain connects TRBV9 to TRBJ2-5; 8 bases match TRBD2. Trimming took 4 bases from V and 2 from J; bases not matched to a gene: 16. This CDR3 has 18 amino acids. The germline V gene encodes CDR1 SGDLS and CDR2 YYNGEE. The CDR3 sequence: CASSPRGLRAGVQETQYF. Written as DNA, the CDR3 is TGTGCCAGCAGCCCCAGAGGTTTGAGAGCGGGGGTACAAGAGACCCAGTACTTC. Supplemented by reference TRBV9 and TRBJ2-5, the full variable domain reads DSGVTQTPKHLITATGQRVTLRCSPRSGDLSVYWYQQSLDQGLQFLIQYYNGEERAKGNILERFSAQQFPDLHSELNLSSLELGDSALYFCASSPRGLRAGVQETQYFGPGTRLLVL.

The chain recombines TRBV7-6 with TRBJ1-2, with 9 bases fitting TRBD1. This CDR3 spans 14 amino acids. CDR1 and CDR2 from the germline V gene are SGHVS and FNYEAQ. Unmatched junction bases numbered 0, after V lost 1 base and J lost 3 bases. DNA for the CDR3: TGTGCCAGCAGCTTAGGACAGGGGGACTATGGCTACACCTTC. It encodes CASSLGQGDYGYTF.

The sample holds one count of this clone. The chain recombines TRBV4-1 with TRBJ2-2, with a tentative D call TRBD2 (6 bases). V lost 5 bases and J lost 0, with 13 bases in between. Per the germline V gene, CDR1 is MGHRA and CDR2 is YSYEKL. This CDR3 comprises 16 residues. For the CDR3, the DNA is TGCGCCAGCAGCTGGGGGAGGCGCCCGAACACCGGGGAGCTGTTTTTT. This encodes CASSWGRRPNTGELFF.